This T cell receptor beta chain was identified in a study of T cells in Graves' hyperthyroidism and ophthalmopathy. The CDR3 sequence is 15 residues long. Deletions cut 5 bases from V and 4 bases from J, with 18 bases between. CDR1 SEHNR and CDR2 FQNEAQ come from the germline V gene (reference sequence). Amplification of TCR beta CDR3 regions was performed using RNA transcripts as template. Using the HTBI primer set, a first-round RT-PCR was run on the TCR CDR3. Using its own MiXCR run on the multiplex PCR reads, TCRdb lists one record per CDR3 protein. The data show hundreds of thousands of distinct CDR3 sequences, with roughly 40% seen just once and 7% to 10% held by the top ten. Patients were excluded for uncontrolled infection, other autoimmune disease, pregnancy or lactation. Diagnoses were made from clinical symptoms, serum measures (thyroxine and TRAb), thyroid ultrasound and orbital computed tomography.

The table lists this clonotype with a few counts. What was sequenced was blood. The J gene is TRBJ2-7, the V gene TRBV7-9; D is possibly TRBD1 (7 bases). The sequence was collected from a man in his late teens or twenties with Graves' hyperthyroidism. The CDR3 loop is CASSRGTAPTYEQYF. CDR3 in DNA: TGTGCCAGCAGCCGCGGGACAGCCCCTACTTACGAGCAGTACTTC.